This entry lists 31 T cell receptor beta chains sequenced from one sample in a study of control samples from healthy donors and cancer patients. The assay was immunoSEQ multiplex PCR, and TCRdb's table has in-frame clones only and misses some. The sample comprises 100,000 to 150,000 clones, over 80% of which are singletons, and approximately 0.58% rests with the top ten. Sequencing was done on a sample of PBMCs. The receptor set was obtained from a man older than 75 with head and neck cancer.

The J gene is TRBJ2-2, the V gene TRBV10-3; no clear D gene. The CDR3 totals 16 residues. Trimming stripped 1 base from V and 1 base from J, with 10 bases between. Germline V CDR1 and CDR2: ENHRY, SYGVKD. CDR3 region: CAISELGPGNTGELFF. Here the CDR3 DNA reads TGTGCCATCAGTGAGTTAGGGCCGGGGAACACCGGGGAGCTGTTTTTT.

This chain connects TRBV19 to TRBJ1-1; 8 nucleotides match TRBD1. The J segment lost 5 bases and the V segment lost 6 bases, leaving 11 bases of the junction unmatched. Germline V gene data show CDR1 as LNHDA and CDR2 as SQIVND (reference sequence). This CDR3 comprises 15 residues. CDR3 residues: CASSPRGRGRTEAFF. The CDR3, as DNA: TGTGCCAGTAGCCCCAGGGGGCGGGGGAGGACTGAAGCTTTCTTT.

This clone was seen once. The J gene is TRBJ2-6, the V gene TRBV18, with 7 positions matching TRBD1. CDR1 and CDR2 (germline): KGHSH, LQKENI. The CDR3 sequence is 19 residues long. After removal of 2 bases from V and 0 bases from J, the junction contained 10 bases not matched to a gene. CDR3 DNA sequence: TGTGCCAGCTCACCAAGACCGGGACAGCGTAGCTCTGGGGCCAACGTCCTGACTTTC. Its protein is CASSPRPGQRSSGANVLTF.

The genes are TRBV5-4 and TRBJ2-3, with 7 nucleotides matching TRBD2. The CDR3 is 14 amino acids. V lost 0 bases to trimming and J lost 6 bases; unmatched junction nucleotides: 4. Germline-derived CDR1 and CDR2 are SGHNT and YYREEE (reference sequence). The CDR3 region is CASSLGGSSDTQYF. CDR3 DNA sequence: TGTGCCAGCAGCTTGGGCGGGAGCTCCGATACGCAGTATTTT.

This clone was found once. The chain is built from TRBV5-6 and TRBJ1-1, with D unclear. From germline, CDR1 is SGHDT and CDR2 YYEEEE. CDR3 size: 17 residues. V was cut by 3 bases and J by 2 bases, with 20 bases left in between. The CDR3 protein is CASSSRPLQASNTEAFF. For the CDR3, the DNA is TGTGCCAGCAGCTCCCGGCCCCTCCAGGCCTCTAACACTGAAGCTTTCTTT. Variable domain in full (rest from reference TRBV5-6 and TRBJ1-1): DAGVTQSPTHLIKTRGQQVTLRCSPKSGHDTVSWYQQALGQGPQFIFQYYEEEERQRGNFPDRFSGHQFPNYSSELNVNALLLGDSALYLCASSSRPLQASNTEAFFGQGTRLTVV.

The V gene is TRBV10-1, the J gene TRBJ2-1; TRBD1 might be the D (5 bases). In germline, CDR1 is WNHNN, CDR2 SYGVQD (reference sequence). The CDR3 loop spans 12 amino acids. V was clipped by 7 bases and J by 4 bases, with 8 bases between them. The CDR3 region has the DNA TGCGCCAGCAAGGGGCTTTACAATGAGCAGTTCTTC. It codes for CASKGLYNEQFF.

This chain joins TRBV7-9 and TRBJ1-3; D is uncertain. The ends were cut back, 4 bases at V and 0 bases at J, with 7 bases in the middle. CDR1 is SEHNR, CDR2 FQNEAQ, per germline (reference sequence). This CDR3 contains 14 residues. CDR3 coding DNA: TGTGCCAGCAGCTCATACAGCTCTGGAAACACCATATATTTT. Translated, it gives CASSSYSSGNTIYF.

The chain combines TRBV30 with TRBJ1-2; D is possibly TRBD1 (5 bases). This CDR3 spans 13 amino acids. CDR1 is GTSNPN and CDR2 is SVGIG in the germline V gene (reference sequence). V lost 8 bases and J lost 6, with 19 bases in between. For the CDR3, the DNA is TGTGCCGTGAAGGGGCAGGGTTCTCATGGCTACACCTTC. Protein: CAVKGQGSHGYTF.

The sample holds one count of this clone. J is TRBJ1-5 and V is TRBV6-5; D uncertain. The CDR3 is made up of 13 amino acids. Germline CDR1 reads MNHEY; CDR2 reads SVGAGI. V was trimmed by 6 bases and J by 2 bases, leaving 8 bases between them. CDR3 residues: CASSWDGNQPQHF. The CDR3 nucleotides read TGTGCCAGCAGCTGGGATGGCAATCAGCCCCAGCATTTT.

The chain has TRBV5-6 and TRBJ1-2; TRBD1 might be the D (6 bases). CDR3 length: 15 residues. V was clipped by 4 bases and J by 4 bases, with 17 bases between them. Germline assignment: CDR1 SGHDT and CDR2 YYEEEE. CDR3 coding DNA: TGTGCCAGCAGCCCCCGGGACACGCGGCCCTATGGCTACACCTTC. This encodes CASSPRDTRPYGYTF.

The chain combines TRBV19 with TRBJ2-7; D possibly uses TRBD1 or TRBD2 (5 bases each). CDR1 is LNHDA, CDR2 SQIVND, per germline (reference sequence). V gave up 6 bases and J gave up 0 bases, with 9 bases separating them. CDR3 length equals 13 residues. The CDR3 DNA reads TGTGCCAGTAGGGGACCAAGCTCCTACGAGCAGTACTTC. Translation gives CASRGPSSYEQYF.

This clone was detected only a few times. The chain has TRBV7-9 and TRBJ2-3; maybe TRBD2 (6 bases). The germline V gene has CDR1 SEHNR and CDR2 FQNEAQ (reference sequence). The CDR3 totals 17 residues. Trimming left V 1 base short and J 2 bases short, with 16 bases between. CDR3 sequence (DNA): TGTGCCAGCAGCTTAGGGGACTCAACCCCGCCCACAGATACGCAGTATTTT. The encoded protein is CASSLGDSTPPTDTQYF.

This clone was seen only once. The chain uses TRBV5-8 and TRBJ2-2, with D unclear. This CDR3 contains 14 residues. The V end lost 1 base, the J end lost 1 base, and 5 bases lay between the germline ends. CDR1 is SGHTS, CDR2 YDEGEE, per germline. The CDR3 spells CASSLFGNTGELFF. CDR3 sequence (DNA): TGTGCCAGCAGCTTGTTCGGGAACACCGGGGAGCTGTTTTTT.

The rearrangement links TRBV4-3 to TRBJ2-7, with TRBD1 identical over 12 bases. The CDR3 is made up of 15 amino acids. J gave up 5 bases and V 3 bases, and 5 bases lay outside the gene matches. Germline CDR1 is LGHNA and CDR2 is YSLEER. The DNA of the CDR3 is TGCGCCAGCAGCCACCGGGACAGGGGGCTGAACGAGCAGTACTTC. Its translation is CASSHRDRGLNEQYF.

This chain connects TRBV4-1 to TRBJ2-3; 8 nucleotides align to TRBD2. CDR3 size: 16 residues. CDR1 and CDR2 from the germline V gene are MGHRA and YSYEKL. The V and J ends lost 4 bases and 0 bases, in that order; junction bases with no gene match: 6. CDR3 in amino acids: CASSPWTSYSTDTQYF. The CDR3, as DNA: TGCGCCAGCAGCCCCTGGACTAGCTATAGCACAGATACGCAGTATTTT.

The chain is built from TRBV15 and TRBJ1-3; D is possibly TRBD1 (5 bases). The CDR3 contains 20 residues. The germline gives CDR1 LNHNV, CDR2 YYDKDF (reference sequence). V lost 5 bases and J lost 0, with 26 bases in between. The CDR3 loop is CATSPTWGEWDFASGNTIYF. CDR3 in DNA: TGTGCCACCAGCCCGACCTGGGGGGAGTGGGACTTCGCCTCTGGAAACACCATATATTTT.

This chain connects TRBV14 to TRBJ1-6; D is perhaps TRBD1 (6 bases). The CDR3 extends over 15 amino acids. V was cut by 8 bases and J by 10 bases, with 21 bases left in between. The germline V gene encodes CDR1 SGHDN and CDR2 FVKESK. The CDR3 nucleotides read TGTGCCAGCTCTAGAAGCTACGGGGGCTTCTCACCCCTCCACTTT. This encodes CASSRSYGGFSPLHF.

This sequence joins TRBV7-2 and TRBJ1-5, with 9 nucleotides matching TRBD1. The germline CDR1 and CDR2 sequences are SGHTA and FQGNSA. Germline trimming cut 5 bases from V and 5 bases from J; bases unmatched to any gene: 4. The CDR3 has 14 amino acids. DNA of the CDR3: TGTGCCAGCAGCCCCCGGACAGGGGATCAGCCCCAGCATTTT. This translates into CASSPRTGDQPQHF.

The rearrangement uses TRBV10-1 and TRBJ2-7; D might be TRBD1 or TRBD2, each matching 6 bases. The CDR3 runs 20 residues. In germline, CDR1 is WNHNN, CDR2 SYGVQD (reference sequence). Trimming left V 0 bases short and J 1 base short, with 25 bases between. CDR3 sequence reads: CASSESRGAPGRRESYEQYF. The CDR3 coding sequence is TGCGCCAGCAGTGAGTCGAGGGGGGCCCCGGGACGGAGAGAATCCTACGAGCAGTACTTC.

This clone was seen only once. The chain uses TRBV2 and TRBJ1-4; D unresolved. V lost 5 bases and J lost 5, with 15 bases in between. CDR1 and CDR2 (germline): SNHLY, FYNNEI. There are 15 residues in the CDR3. The CDR3 bases are TGTGCCAGCAGTCGGAGTGGAACCGACAATGAAAAACTGTTTTTT. This sequence encodes CASSRSGTDNEKLFF.

The chain uses TRBV7-9 and TRBJ1-2, with 9 bases matching TRBD1. The CDR3 is 15 residues long. The V gene end was trimmed by 5 bases and the J gene end by 6 bases; junction bases not matched to a gene: 10. CDR1 is SEHNR and CDR2 is FQNEAQ in the germline V gene (reference sequence). CDR3 coding DNA: TGTGCCAGCAGCCCTTCCGGGACAGGGTGGAATGGCTACACCTTC. Translation: CASSPSGTGWNGYTF. Based on the CDR3 plus reference TRBV7-9 and TRBJ1-2, the full variable domain is DTGVSQNPRHKITKRGQNVTFRCDPISEHNRLYWYRQTLGQGPEFLTYFQNEAQLEKSRLLSDRFSAERPKGSFSTLEIQRTEQGDSAMYLCASSPSGTGWNGYTFGSGTRLTVV.

This clone was seen only once. J is TRBJ2-2 and V is TRBV6-5, with TRBD2 as a possible D gene (5 bases). With 5 bases removed from V and 5 bases from J, the gap between germline ends came to 15 bases. Germline CDR1 is MNHEY and CDR2 is SVGAGI. The CDR3 spans 15 residues. The DNA for the CDR3 is TGTGCCAGCAGTCAGGCGGGCGGGTTAACCGGGGAGCTGTTTTTT. Protein product: CASSQAGGLTGELFF.

This clone came up once. The chain carries TRBV6-5 and TRBJ2-5; 8 positions match TRBD2. CDR1 is MNHEY and CDR2 is SVGAGI in the germline V gene. The CDR3 totals 16 residues. The V gene end was trimmed by 2 bases and the J gene end by 4 bases; junction bases not matched to a gene: 9. The CDR3 loop is CASSYEGRGGAETQYF. CDR3 nucleotides: TGTGCCAGCAGTTACGAGGGTCGGGGGGGTGCAGAGACCCAGTACTTC.

The chain combines TRBV18 with TRBJ1-1; D gene unclear. There are 14 residues in the CDR3. V lost 3 bases, J lost 4 bases, and 12 bases lay in between. Germline V gives CDR1 KGHSH, CDR2 LQKENI. CDR3 sequence (DNA): TGTGCCAGCTCACCTTCCGTATCGCTCACTGAAGCTTTCTTT. Encoded protein: CASSPSVSLTEAFF. Drawing the rest from reference TRBV18 and TRBJ1-1, the complete variable domain is NAGVMQNPRHLVRRRGQEARLRCSPMKGHSHVYWYRQLPEEGLKFMVYLQKENIIDESGMPKERFSAEFPKEGPSILRIQQVVRGDSAAYFCASSPSVSLTEAFFGQGTRLTVV.

The chain combines TRBV10-3 with TRBJ2-5; TRBD2 is a possible D gene (5 bases). The CDR3 contains 12 residues. The V end was cut by 8 bases, the J end by 4 bases, with 11 bases between. Germline V gene lookup returns CDR1 ENHRY and CDR2 SYGVKD. DNA of the CDR3: TGTGCCATCTCTCGTGGAGGAGAGACCCAGTACTTC. This encodes CAISRGGETQYF.

This clone was recorded once. The chain links TRBV27 to TRBJ1-6; tentatively, D is TRBD1 (5 bases). The germline V and J ends were trimmed by 2 bases and 0 bases, with 17 bases remaining between them. This CDR3 contains 19 residues. Germline CDR1 MNHEY, CDR2 SMNVEV (reference sequence). In DNA form, the CDR3 reads TGTGCCAGCAGTTTACGGCCGAGACAGATGAGCTCCTATAATTCACCCCTCCACTTT. This encodes CASSLRPRQMSSYNSPLHF.

This chain joins TRBV6-2 or TRBV6-3 and TRBJ2-2; a possible D gene is TRBD2 (5 bases). Looked up from germline, CDR1 is MNHEY and CDR2 is SVGEGT. The CDR3 totals 15 residues. Trimming removed 2 bases from V and 3 bases from J, with 10 bases in between. The CDR3 loop reads CASSYRADYTGELFF. The CDR3 nucleotides read TGTGCCAGCAGTTACCGGGCGGACTACACCGGGGAGCTGTTTTTT.

This clone was picked up a small number of times. This rearrangement joins TRBV2 to TRBJ2-7; tentatively, D is TRBD1 (5 bases). V gave up 7 bases and J gave up 1 base, with 23 bases separating them. The germline gives CDR1 SNHLY, CDR2 FYNNEI. The CDR3 runs 17 residues. The CDR3 coding sequence is TGTGCCAGCAACGGAGCGATTCAGGGAAGAATATCCTACGAGCAGTACTTC. This translates into CASNGAIQGRISYEQYF.

The genes are TRBV7-9 and TRBJ1-2; D is perhaps TRBD1 (5 bases). V was cut by 1 base and J by 4 bases, with 7 bases left in between. Per the germline V gene, CDR1 is SEHNR and CDR2 is FQNEAQ (reference sequence). CDR3 length: 13 amino acids. The CDR3 region has the DNA TGTGCCAGCAGCTTAGGGGGGGTCTATGGCTACACCTTC. This encodes CASSLGGVYGYTF.

This sequence joins TRBV30 and TRBJ2-7, with TRBD2 identical over 7 bases. V lost 5 bases and J lost 12; bases outside the gene matches: 16. In germline, CDR1 is GTSNPN, CDR2 SVGIG (reference sequence). The CDR3 totals 13 residues. Here the CDR3 DNA reads TGTGCCTGGGGATACTACTCGGGGGGTCATGCGTACTTC. Encoded protein: CAWGYYSGGHAYF.

The rearrangement joins TRBV10-3 to TRBJ1-5; D is unresolved. The germline V and J ends were trimmed by 5 bases and 3 bases, with 23 bases remaining between them. Germline assignment: CDR1 ENHRY and CDR2 SYGVKD. This CDR3 region has 18 residues. The CDR3 bases are TGTGCCATCAGTACCTTACCTCTAAAGGGCGGAGACAATCAGCCCCAGCATTTT. Translating gives CAISTLPLKGGDNQPQHF.